This T cell receptor beta chain was sequenced during a study of T cells of healthy individuals. TCRdb processed the 5' RACE reads anew with MiXCR; each CDR3 protein has one entry. The sample consists of about 60,000 distinct CDR3 sequences, 15% to 20% of them appearing once. CDR1 and CDR2 (germline): DFQATT, SNEGSKA (reference sequence). Trimming shortened V by 5 bases and J by 5 bases, and 12 bases separated the two germline ends. The CDR3 is made up of 12 amino acids. The chain recombines TRBV20-1 with TRBJ2-5; D not certain. The clonotype originates from a human donor in good health. CDR3 in DNA: TGCAGTGCTGGCCGACCGGAGGAGACCCAGTACTTC. This encodes CSAGRPEETQYF.